The rows below give T cell receptor beta chains drawn from one sample of a study of T cell changes during pregnancy in multiple sclerosis. The repertoire was sequenced with immunoSEQ multiplex PCR; TCRdb's copy has only in-frame clones and lacks some. The sample includes more than 40,000 clones, under 95% of them seen just once. The sequenced sample was CD4+ T cells from peripheral blood mononuclear cells, obtained in the second trimester of pregnancy. These receptors were obtained from a female donor with multiple sclerosis, enrolled in a pregnancy study. Each CDR3 is given with its conserved first and last residue.

v_gene	CDR3aa
TRBV15	CATSRETQGNIQYF
TRBV6-5	CASRDTGLTRYEQYF
TRBV6-6	CASSPTSGGQETQYF
TRBV7-2	CASSSRAGVSYEQYF
TRBV7-6	CASSGYSYGYTF
TRBV19	CASSILGQGVDGYTF
TRBV14	CASSRRGQKAEAFF
TRBV5-6	CASSSRGGTEAFF
TRBV14	CASSQVTGTGGRGQFF
TRBV6-1	CASSKREPTNEKLFF
TRBV7-9	CASSSTPTADGYTF
TRBV29-1	CSVRGYTGELFF
TRBV11-2	CASSPLVAGQETQYF
TRBV5-4	CASSLGARTGIYGYTF
TRBV2	CASSGGQRGTDTQYF
TRBV6-5	CASSRNRDLYGYTF
TRBV5-1	CASSLGAPMNTEAFF
TRBV6-5	CASRDSTNYGYTF
TRBV9	CASSVDPRGAGETQYF
TRBV30	CAWSVRGIALGYTF
TRBV29-1	CSVAAGSNQPQHF
TRBV4-2	CASSQDAGADTQYF
TRBV7-9	CASSSQGRNTEAFF
TRBV7-2	CASSYRVGNTIYF
TRBV5-1	CASSYRVGGGYEQYF
TRBV2	CAYRRSYNSPLHF
TRBV20-1	CSARAGETQYF
TRBV6-6	CASQGAWEQYF
TRBV5-6	CASSPWGTSTDTQYF
TRBV20-1	CSARSGIEAFF
TRBV19	CASSAGTAFWRTDTQYF
TRBV5-4	CASSLARLQGNEKLFF
TRBV10-2	CASTREGALTEAFF
TRBV7-2	CASSSVSNQPQHF
TRBV11-3	CASSLGSGGQETQYF
TRBV30	CAWRAGTLGDTIYF
TRBV2	CASRGQATYSNQPQHF
TRBV5-1	CASSIRDSYTGELFF
TRBV29-1	CSLRASGDTGELFF
TRBV7-2	CASSSSITSGSTDTQYF